The present T cell receptor beta chain was sequenced within a study of CD8 T cells in Susac syndrome. An amount of RNA that ranged from 0.5 to 1 ug was reverse transcribed with random hexamers. Via MiXCR, TCRdb re-called the immunoSEQ multiplex PCR reads, giving one row per CDR3 protein. Of about 400,000 distinct CDR3 sequences in the sample, 75% to 90% were seen once. CDR3 length equals 14 residues. The J segment lost 6 bases and the V segment lost 3 bases, leaving 7 bases of the junction unmatched. Germline V gene lookup returns CDR1 MNHEY and CDR2 SMNVEV (reference sequence). The chain combines TRBV27 with TRBJ2-5, with 7 bases matching TRBD2. The sample taken for sequencing was CD8+ T cells from PBMCs. The TCR was taken from a human donor with multiple sclerosis. The CDR3 is CASSFGGSTKTQYF. CDR3 in DNA: TGTGCCAGCAGTTTCGGCGGGAGCACAAAGACCCAGTACTTC.